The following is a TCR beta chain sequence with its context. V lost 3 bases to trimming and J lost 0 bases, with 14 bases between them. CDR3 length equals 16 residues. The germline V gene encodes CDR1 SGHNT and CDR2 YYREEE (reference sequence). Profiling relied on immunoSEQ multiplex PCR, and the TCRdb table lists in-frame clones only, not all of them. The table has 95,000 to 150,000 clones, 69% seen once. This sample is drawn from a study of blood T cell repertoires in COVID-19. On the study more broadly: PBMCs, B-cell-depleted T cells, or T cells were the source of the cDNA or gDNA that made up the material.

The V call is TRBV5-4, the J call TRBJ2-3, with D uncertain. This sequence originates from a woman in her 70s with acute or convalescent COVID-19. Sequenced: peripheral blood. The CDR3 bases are TGTGCCAGCAGCTCCAATGACTTAGCTAGCACAGATACGCAGTATTTT. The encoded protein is CASSSNDLASTDTQYF.